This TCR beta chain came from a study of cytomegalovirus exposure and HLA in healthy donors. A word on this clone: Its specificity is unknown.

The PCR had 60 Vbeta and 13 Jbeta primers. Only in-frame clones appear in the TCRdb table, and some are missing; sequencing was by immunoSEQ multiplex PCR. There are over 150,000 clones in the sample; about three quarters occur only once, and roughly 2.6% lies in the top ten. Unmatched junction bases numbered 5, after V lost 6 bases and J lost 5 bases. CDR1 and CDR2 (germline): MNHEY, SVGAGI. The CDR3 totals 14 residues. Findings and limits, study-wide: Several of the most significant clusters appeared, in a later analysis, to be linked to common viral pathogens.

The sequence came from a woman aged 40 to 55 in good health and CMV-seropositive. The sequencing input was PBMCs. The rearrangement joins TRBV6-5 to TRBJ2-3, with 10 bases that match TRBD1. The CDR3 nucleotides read TGTGCCAGCAGGGGACAGGGGAGGGGAGATACGCAGTATTTT. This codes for CASRGQGRGDTQYF.